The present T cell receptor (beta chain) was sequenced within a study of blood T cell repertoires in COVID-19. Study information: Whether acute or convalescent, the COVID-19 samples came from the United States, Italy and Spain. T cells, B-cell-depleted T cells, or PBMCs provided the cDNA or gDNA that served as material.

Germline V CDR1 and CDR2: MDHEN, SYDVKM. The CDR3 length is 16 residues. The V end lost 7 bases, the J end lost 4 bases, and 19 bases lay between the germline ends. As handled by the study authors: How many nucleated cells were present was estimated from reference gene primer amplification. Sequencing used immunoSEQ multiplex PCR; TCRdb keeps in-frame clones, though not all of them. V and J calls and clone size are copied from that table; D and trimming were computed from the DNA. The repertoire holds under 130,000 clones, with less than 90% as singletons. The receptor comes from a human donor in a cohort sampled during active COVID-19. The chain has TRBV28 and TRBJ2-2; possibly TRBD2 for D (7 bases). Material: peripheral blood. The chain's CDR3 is CASNIPGGGGTGELFF. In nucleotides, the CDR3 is TGTGCCAGCAACATACCGGGGGGCGGAGGCACCGGGGAGCTGTTTTTT. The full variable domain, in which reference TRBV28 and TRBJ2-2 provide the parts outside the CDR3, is DVKVTQSSRYLVKRTGEKVFLECVQDMDHENMFWYRQDPGLGLRLIYFSYDVKMKEKGDIPEGYSVSREKKERFSLILESASTNQTSMYLCASNIPGGGGTGELFFGEGSRLTVL.